This paragraph covers one T cell receptor beta chain sequence. Its target is unknown. This record belongs to a study of graft-versus-host responses after intestinal transplantation. V lost 7 bases to trimming and J lost 3 bases, with 15 bases between them. Germline CDR1 and CDR2: MNHEY and SVGAGI. The CDR3 has 14 amino acids. Assay used: immunoSEQ multiplex PCR; TCRdb lists only in-frame clones, some missing. The sample has 71,000 or so clones, less than 95% seen once. Study-wide results and limits: Those patients showing graft-donor T cell macrochimerism displayed high graft-versus-host to host-versus-graft clonal ratios in allografts.

The source was unstimulated CD8+ T cells sorted from spleen or lymph node cells, collected before intestinal transplant. The source of this sequence is a human donor who received an intestinal transplant. The V and J genes are TRBV6-5 and TRBJ1-1, with D possibly TRBD1 on 6 matching bases. The CDR3 loop is CASNPTGVDTEAFF. CDR3 sequence (DNA): TGTGCCAGCAACCCGACAGGAGTTGACACTGAAGCTTTCTTT.